The rows below give T cell receptor beta chains drawn from one sample of a study of PD-1 blockade in classical Hodgkin lymphoma. TCRdb's copy holds only in-frame clones and misses some; the assay was immunoSEQ multiplex PCR. Of around 65,000 clones listed, around 91% are singletons. Sequences were derived from peripheral blood mononuclear cells (PBMCs), sampled at baseline. These receptors were obtained from a human donor with classical Hodgkin lymphoma. The CDR3 runs from the conserved cysteine through the conserved F or W. Each record gives: J gene, V gene, CDR3 protein.

J gene: TRBJ2-1; V gene: TRBV4-1; CDR3 protein: CASSQEGQGVGEQFF
J gene: TRBJ2-1; V gene: TRBV13; CDR3 protein: CASSLIDNEQFF
J gene: TRBJ1-3; V gene: TRBV5-1; CDR3 protein: CASSSDGGSGNTIYF
J gene: TRBJ1-1; V gene: TRBV7-8; CDR3 protein: CASSPQRRANTEAFF
J gene: TRBJ2-1; V gene: TRBV18; CDR3 protein: CASSPRLAGGPLDFEQFF
J gene: TRBJ1-5; V gene: TRBV28; CDR3 protein: CASSGQGEFGQPQHF
J gene: TRBJ2-5; V gene: TRBV5-1; CDR3 protein: CASSLANGPQETQYF
J gene: TRBJ2-2; V gene: TRBV7-7; CDR3 protein: CALRQGPNTGELFF
J gene: TRBJ2-7; V gene: TRBV2; CDR3 protein: CASSKQVSSYEQYF
J gene: TRBJ1-6; V gene: TRBV13; CDR3 protein: CASSLVGRLGFSPLHF
J gene: TRBJ2-3; V gene: TRBV19; CDR3 protein: CASSIASGNTDTQYF
J gene: TRBJ2-3; V gene: TRBV9; CDR3 protein: CASSVEGTSTDTQYF
J gene: TRBJ2-7; V gene: TRBV30; CDR3 protein: CAWSSGGAFYEQYF
J gene: TRBJ2-3; V gene: TRBV2; CDR3 protein: CASSSLGGSTDTQYF
J gene: TRBJ2-3; V gene: TRBV6-1; CDR3 protein: CASRGAGGDTQYF
J gene: TRBJ2-5; V gene: TRBV9; CDR3 protein: CASSPEGKGETQYF
J gene: TRBJ2-3; V gene: TRBV6-5; CDR3 protein: CASSKTSTDTQYF
J gene: TRBJ1-4; V gene: TRBV5-8; CDR3 protein: CASTLDQGSKEKLFF
J gene: TRBJ1-1; V gene: TRBV30; CDR3 protein: CAWDRDPNTEAFF
J gene: TRBJ1-2; V gene: TRBV21-1; CDR3 protein: CASSPKGGLNYGYTF
J gene: TRBJ2-2; V gene: TRBV5-1; CDR3 protein: CASSLRVVGELFF
J gene: TRBJ2-5; V gene: TRBV18; CDR3 protein: CASSAPGGRETQYF
J gene: TRBJ1-5; V gene: TRBV19; CDR3 protein: CASSTGITSNQPQHF
J gene: TRBJ1-2; V gene: TRBV6-1; CDR3 protein: CASSEEYGGTFYGYGYTF
J gene: TRBJ1-2; V gene: TRBV21-1; CDR3 protein: CASGGGYTF
J gene: TRBJ2-3; V gene: TRBV5-1; CDR3 protein: CASTMGGRADTQYF
J gene: TRBJ2-5; V gene: TRBV13; CDR3 protein: CASSLRGGKRTQYF
J gene: TRBJ1-5; V gene: TRBV19; CDR3 protein: CASSAQGEQPQHF
J gene: TRBJ1-2; V gene: TRBV6-1; CDR3 protein: CAASRTGLIGYTF
J gene: TRBJ2-7; V gene: TRBV27; CDR3 protein: CASSLSGQRGTYEQYF
J gene: TRBJ1-1; V gene: TRBV19; CDR3 protein: CASSIKGQHTEAFF
J gene: TRBJ2-7; V gene: TRBV6-1; CDR3 protein: CASGGRNYEQYF
J gene: TRBJ2-1; V gene: TRBV10-3; CDR3 protein: CAISESIGRNEQFF
J gene: TRBJ2-7; V gene: TRBV19; CDR3 protein: CASSIDSGTSREQYF
J gene: TRBJ1-4; V gene: TRBV6-5; CDR3 protein: CATSYATNEKLFF
J gene: TRBJ2-2; V gene: TRBV5-6; CDR3 protein: CASSFIPGGELFF
J gene: TRBJ2-1; V gene: TRBV7-6; CDR3 protein: CASSLARDPYNEQFF
J gene: TRBJ1-1; V gene: TRBV6-5; CDR3 protein: CASRLKGSTEAFF
J gene: TRBJ2-7; V gene: TRBV6-6; CDR3 protein: CASRPGQGEYEQYF
J gene: TRBJ1-3; V gene: TRBV28; CDR3 protein: CASREQAAGNTIYF
J gene: TRBJ2-1; V gene: TRBV11-2; CDR3 protein: CASSLDRLGSGGRNEQFF
J gene: TRBJ2-1; V gene: TRBV7-9; CDR3 protein: CASSGSGGAAYNEQFF